This TCR beta chain derives from a study of T-cell reconstitution after alpha-beta-depleted transplantation in children (dated by TCRdb to 2016 to 2018). For context, the study as a whole: Using TCR repertoire profiling, the study followed T-cell immune reconstitution in a quantitative way in children after TCRalphabeta/CD19-depleted allogeneic hematopoietic cell transplantation. Overall study results and their limits: Over subsequent months, a decline in hyperexpanded clone frequencies was noted, and after one year, T-cell counts and TCRbeta diversity were mostly ascribed to newly produced T cells. About two months after transplant, the apparently early recovery of alphabetaT-cell counts reportedly depended on just several hundred clones that had expanded rapidly and came from non-depleted graft cells. In some patients, high TCRbeta diversity at day 60 was attributed to recipient T cells and intrathymic progenitors that had survived conditioning.

The CDR3 has 19 amino acids, counting the end cysteine and phenylalanine. Only the CDR3 region is kept as DNA, spanning 57 bases read in frame from base 1. Trimming removed 1 base from V and 5 bases from J, leaving 25 bases between the germline ends. Sequences SGHAT (CDR1) and FQNNGV (CDR2) are obtained from the germline V gene. This clonotype was seen many times. This clone's antigen is unknown. Base qualities are not recorded, but no much larger clone differs from it by a single base. What this sample's treatment or condition label stands for: allogeneic hematopoietic cell transplantation with graft depleted of TCRalphabeta T cells and CD19 B cells. The transplant recipients were children given TCRalphabeta/CD19-depleted allogeneic hematopoietic cell grafts. Preparation of the library involved PCR. The reads were generated on an Illumina HiSeq 2500. Molecular barcoding was employed in the preparation of TCR libraries, with unique molecular identifiers being used to normalize TCRbeta repertoire quantification. TCRdb reprocessed the public reads (quality trimming at Q25 with fastp, clone calling with MiXCR) and kept in-frame beta chains. Each entry merges the rows of one CDR3 protein and shows their most common DNA and genes. The sample profile shows 280,000 or so distinct CDR3 sequences; 11% of them were found once. Clones ranked in the top ten supply about a quarter of the sample.

This material consisted of peripheral blood, taken 180 days after TCRalphabeta/CD19-depleted stem cell transplant. Here the chain combines TRBV11-2 and TRBJ2-3; possibly the D gene is TRBD2, per 6 matching bases. The TCR was taken from a male patient aged 2 to 10 who had a stem cell transplant for chronic granulomatous disease, so the T cells may come from the graft donor. The bases are TGTGCCAGCAGCTTAGTTGGCTCGGGGTTGAGACTAGGAGGAGATACGCAGTATTTT. Translated, it reads CASSLVGSGLRLGGDTQYF.